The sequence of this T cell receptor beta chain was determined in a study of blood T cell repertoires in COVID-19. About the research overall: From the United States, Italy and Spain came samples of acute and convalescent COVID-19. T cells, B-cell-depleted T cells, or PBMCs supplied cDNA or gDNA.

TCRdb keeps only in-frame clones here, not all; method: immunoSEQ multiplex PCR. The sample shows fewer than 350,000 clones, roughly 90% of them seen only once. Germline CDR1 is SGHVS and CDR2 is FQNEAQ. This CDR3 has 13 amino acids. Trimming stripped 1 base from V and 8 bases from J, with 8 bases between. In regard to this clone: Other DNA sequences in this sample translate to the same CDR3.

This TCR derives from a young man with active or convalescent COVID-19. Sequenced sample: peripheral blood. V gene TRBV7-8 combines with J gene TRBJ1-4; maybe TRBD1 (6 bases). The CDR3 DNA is TGTGCCAGCAGCTTAGGTGGACAGGAAAAACTGTTTTTT. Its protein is CASSLGGQEKLFF.